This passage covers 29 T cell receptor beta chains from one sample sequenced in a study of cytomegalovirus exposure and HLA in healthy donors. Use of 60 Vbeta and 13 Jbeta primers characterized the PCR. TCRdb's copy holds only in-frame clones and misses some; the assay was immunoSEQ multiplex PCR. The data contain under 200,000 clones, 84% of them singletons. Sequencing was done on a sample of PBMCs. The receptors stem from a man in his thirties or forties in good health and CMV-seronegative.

CDR3 sequence reads: CAWSVQGVHSTDTQYF. The CDR3 bases are TGTGCCTGGAGTGTGCAGGGGGTACACAGCACAGATACGCAGTATTTT. The V and J genes are TRBV30 and TRBJ2-3, with TRBD1 matching over 7 bases. The germline V gene encodes CDR1 GTSNPN and CDR2 SVGIG (reference sequence). Trimming cost V 0 bases and J 0 bases; bases outside gene matches: 6. The CDR3 has 16 residues.

The CDR3 DNA reads TGTGCCAGCAGCTTACGAGTGAACACTGAAGCTTTCTTT. Amino acids: CASSLRVNTEAFF. The chain joins TRBV11-2 to TRBJ1-1, with D uncertain. Trimming took off 2 bases at V and 0 bases at J, with 4 bases between the two ends. The CDR3 covers 13 residues. Germline V lookup: CDR1 SGHAT, CDR2 FQNNGV.

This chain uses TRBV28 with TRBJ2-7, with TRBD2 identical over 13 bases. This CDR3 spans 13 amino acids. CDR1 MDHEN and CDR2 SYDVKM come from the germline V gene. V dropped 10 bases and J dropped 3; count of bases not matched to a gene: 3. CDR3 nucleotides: TGTGCCACCCGGACTAGCGGGAGCTACGAGCAGTACTTC. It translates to CATRTSGSYEQYF.

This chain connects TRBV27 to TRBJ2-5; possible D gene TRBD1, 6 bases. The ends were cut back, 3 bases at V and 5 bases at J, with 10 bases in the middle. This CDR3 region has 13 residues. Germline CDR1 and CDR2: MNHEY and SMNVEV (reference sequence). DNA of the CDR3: TGTGCCAGCAGTTTCCGACAGGCTGAGACCCAGTACTTC. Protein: CASSFRQAETQYF.

CDR3 in amino acids: CASSSHPDGVYEQYF. CDR3 nucleotides: TGTGCCAGCAGCTCTCACCCAGACGGAGTCTACGAGCAGTACTTC. The rearrangement uses TRBV9 and TRBJ2-7; D unresolved. V was clipped by 4 bases and J by 3 bases, with 17 bases between them. Germline loops: CDR1 SGDLS, CDR2 YYNGEE. The CDR3 runs 15 residues. Together with reference TRBV9 and TRBJ2-7, the CDR3 gives the full variable domain: DSGVTQTPKHLITATGQRVTLRCSPRSGDLSVYWYQQSLDQGLQFLIQYYNGEERAKGNILERFSAQQFPDLHSELNLSSLELGDSALYFCASSSHPDGVYEQYFGPGTRLTVT.

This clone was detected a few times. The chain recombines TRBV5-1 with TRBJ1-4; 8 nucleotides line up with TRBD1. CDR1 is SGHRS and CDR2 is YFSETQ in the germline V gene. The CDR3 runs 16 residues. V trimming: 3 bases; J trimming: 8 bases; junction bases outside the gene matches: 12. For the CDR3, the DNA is TGCGCCAGCAGCTCTGGACAGGGCGGGTTGCAAGAAAAACTGTTTTTT. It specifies CASSSGQGGLQEKLFF. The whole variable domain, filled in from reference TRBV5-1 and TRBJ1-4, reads KAGVTQTPRYLIKTRGQQVTLSCSPISGHRSVSWYQQTPGQGLQFLFEYFSETQRNKGNFPGRFSGRQFSNSRSEMNVSTLELGDSALYLCASSSGQGGLQEKLFFGSGTQLSVL.

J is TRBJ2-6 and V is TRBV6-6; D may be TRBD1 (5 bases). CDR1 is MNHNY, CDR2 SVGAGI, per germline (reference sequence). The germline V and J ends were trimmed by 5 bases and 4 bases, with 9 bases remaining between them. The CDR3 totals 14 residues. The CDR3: CASSHRSGANVLTF. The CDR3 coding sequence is TGTGCCAGCAGTCACAGGTCCGGGGCCAACGTCCTGACTTTC.

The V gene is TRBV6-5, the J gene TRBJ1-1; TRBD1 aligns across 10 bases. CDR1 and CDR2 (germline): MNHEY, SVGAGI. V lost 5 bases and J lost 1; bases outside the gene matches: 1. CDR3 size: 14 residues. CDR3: CASSRQGANTEAFF. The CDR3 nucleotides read TGTGCCAGCAGTCGACAGGGGGCGAACACTGAAGCTTTCTTT.

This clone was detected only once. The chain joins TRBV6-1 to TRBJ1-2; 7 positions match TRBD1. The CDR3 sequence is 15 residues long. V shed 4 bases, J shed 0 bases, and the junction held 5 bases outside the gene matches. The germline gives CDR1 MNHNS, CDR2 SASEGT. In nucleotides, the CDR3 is TGTGCCAGCAGTGTGGGACAGCCTTCTAACTATGGCTACACCTTC. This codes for CASSVGQPSNYGYTF.

This chain's CDR3 is CASSLRGSTGELFF. In DNA, the CDR3 is TGTGCCAGCAGCTTGAGGGGGAGCACCGGGGAGCTGTTTTTT. The gene calls are TRBV5-5 and TRBJ2-2, with D perhaps matching TRBD1 (6 bases). The CDR3 consists of 14 residues. Trimming took off 1 base at V and 4 bases at J, with 8 bases between the two ends. Germline CDR1 is SGHKS and CDR2 is YYEKEE (reference sequence). Full variable domain (missing parts from reference TRBV5-5 and TRBJ2-2): DAGVTQSPTHLIKTRGQQVTLRCSPISGHKSVSWYQQVLGQGPQFIFQYYEKEERGRGNFPDRFSARQFPNYSSELNVNALLLGDSALYLCASSLRGSTGELFFGEGSRLTVL.

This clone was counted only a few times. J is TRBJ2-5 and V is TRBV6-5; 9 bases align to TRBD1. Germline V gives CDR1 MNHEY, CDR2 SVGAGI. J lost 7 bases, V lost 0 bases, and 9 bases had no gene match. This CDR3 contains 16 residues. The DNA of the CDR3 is TGTGCCAGCAGTTACTCCCGACAGGGGGGGCAGGGGACCCAGTACTTC. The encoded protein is CASSYSRQGGQGTQYF.

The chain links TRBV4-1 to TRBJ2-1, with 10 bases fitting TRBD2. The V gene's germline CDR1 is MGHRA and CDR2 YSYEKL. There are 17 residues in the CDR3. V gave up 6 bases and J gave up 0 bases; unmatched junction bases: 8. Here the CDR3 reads CASRSLAGLRSYNEQFF. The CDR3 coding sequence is TGCGCCAGCAGATCACTAGCGGGACTCCGCTCCTACAATGAGCAGTTCTTC.

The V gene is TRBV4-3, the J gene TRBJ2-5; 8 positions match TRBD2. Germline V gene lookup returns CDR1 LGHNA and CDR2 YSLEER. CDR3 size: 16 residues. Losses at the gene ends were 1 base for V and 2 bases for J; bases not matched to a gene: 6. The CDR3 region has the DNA TGCGCCAGCAGCCAAGGACCGGGACTAGGGCAAGAGACCCAGTACTTC. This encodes CASSQGPGLGQETQYF.

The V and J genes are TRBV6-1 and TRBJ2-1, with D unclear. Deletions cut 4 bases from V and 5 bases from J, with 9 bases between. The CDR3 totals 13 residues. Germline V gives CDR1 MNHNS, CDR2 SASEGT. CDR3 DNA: TGTGCCAGCAGTGGTCTTGAGGACAATGAGCAGTTCTTC. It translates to CASSGLEDNEQFF.

DNA of the CDR3: TGTGCCAGCAGGCGGACAGTGGTGGGAGTCACTGAAGCTTTCTTT. It specifies CASRRTVVGVTEAFF. The chain recombines TRBV6-5 with TRBJ1-1; TRBD1 is a possible D gene (6 bases). Germline CDR1 is MNHEY and CDR2 is SVGAGI. This CDR3 region has 15 residues. V was clipped by 6 bases and J by 4 bases, with 18 bases between them.

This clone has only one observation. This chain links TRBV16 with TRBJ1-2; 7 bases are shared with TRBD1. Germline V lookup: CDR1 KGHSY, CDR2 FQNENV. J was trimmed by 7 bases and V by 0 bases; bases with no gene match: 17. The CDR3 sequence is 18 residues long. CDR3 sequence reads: CASSQSKGAGVKRGGYTF. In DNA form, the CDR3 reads TGTGCCAGCAGCCAATCGAAGGGGGCAGGGGTAAAACGAGGTGGCTACACCTTC.

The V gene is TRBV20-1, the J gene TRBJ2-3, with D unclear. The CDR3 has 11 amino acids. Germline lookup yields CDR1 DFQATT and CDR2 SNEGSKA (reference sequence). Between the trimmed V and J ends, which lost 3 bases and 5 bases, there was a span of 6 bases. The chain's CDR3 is CSASPLDTQYF. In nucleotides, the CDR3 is TGCAGTGCTAGTCCATTAGATACGCAGTATTTT.

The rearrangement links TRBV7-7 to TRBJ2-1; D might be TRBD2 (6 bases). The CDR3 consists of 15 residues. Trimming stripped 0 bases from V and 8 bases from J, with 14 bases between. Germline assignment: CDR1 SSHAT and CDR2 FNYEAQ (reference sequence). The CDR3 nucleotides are TGTGCCAGCAGCTTAGCGGCAGGGAGGATGGATGAGCAGTTCTTC. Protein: CASSLAAGRMDEQFF.

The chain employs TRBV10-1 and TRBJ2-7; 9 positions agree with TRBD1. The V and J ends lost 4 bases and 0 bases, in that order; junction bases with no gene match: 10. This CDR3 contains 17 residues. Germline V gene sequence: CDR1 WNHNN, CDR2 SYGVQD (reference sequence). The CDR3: CASSGGQGSRLSYEQYF. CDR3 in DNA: TGCGCCAGCAGTGGTGGACAGGGGAGCAGACTCTCCTACGAGCAGTACTTC.

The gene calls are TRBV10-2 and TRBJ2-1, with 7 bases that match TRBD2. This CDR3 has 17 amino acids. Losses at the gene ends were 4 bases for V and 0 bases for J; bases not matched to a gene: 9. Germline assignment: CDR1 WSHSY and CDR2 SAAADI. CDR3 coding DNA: TGCGCCAGCAGTGTATCTAGCGGCCCGAGCTCCTACAATGAGCAGTTCTTC. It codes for CASSVSSGPSSYNEQFF.

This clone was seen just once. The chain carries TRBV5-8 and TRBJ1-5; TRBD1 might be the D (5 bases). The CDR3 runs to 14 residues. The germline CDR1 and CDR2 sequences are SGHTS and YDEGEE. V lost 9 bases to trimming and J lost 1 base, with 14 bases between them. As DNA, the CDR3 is TGTGCCAACCGACAGCTTATAAGCAATCAGCCCCAGCATTTT. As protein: CANRQLISNQPQHF.

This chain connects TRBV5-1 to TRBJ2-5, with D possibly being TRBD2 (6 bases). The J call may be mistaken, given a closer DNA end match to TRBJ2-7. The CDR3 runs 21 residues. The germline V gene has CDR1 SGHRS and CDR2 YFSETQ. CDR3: CASSLDSRGLASAVLFHEQYF. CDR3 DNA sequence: TGCGCCAGCAGCTTGGATTCGCGCGGGCTAGCGTCAGCAGTCCTTTTCCACGAGCAGTACTTC.

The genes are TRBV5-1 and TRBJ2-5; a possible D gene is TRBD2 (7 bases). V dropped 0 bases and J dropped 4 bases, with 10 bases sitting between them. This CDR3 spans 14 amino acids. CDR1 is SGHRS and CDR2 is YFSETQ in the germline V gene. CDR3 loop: CASSLVRGGETQYF. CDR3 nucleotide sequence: TGCGCCAGCAGCTTGGTAAGGGGGGGAGAGACCCAGTACTTC.

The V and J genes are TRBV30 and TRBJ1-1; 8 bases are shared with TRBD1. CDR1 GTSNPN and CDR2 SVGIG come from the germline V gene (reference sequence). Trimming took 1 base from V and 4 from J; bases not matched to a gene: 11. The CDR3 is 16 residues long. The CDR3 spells CAWSAGGVGPSTEAFF. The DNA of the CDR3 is TGTGCCTGGAGTGCAGGGGGCGTTGGGCCGAGCACTGAAGCTTTCTTT.

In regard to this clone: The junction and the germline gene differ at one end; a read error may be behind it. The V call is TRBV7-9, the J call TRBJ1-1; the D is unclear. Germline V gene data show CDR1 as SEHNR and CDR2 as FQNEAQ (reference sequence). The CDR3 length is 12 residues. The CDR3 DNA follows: TGTTCCAGCAGCTTTTATGTCGGGGAAGCTTTCTTT. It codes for CSSSFYVGEAFF.

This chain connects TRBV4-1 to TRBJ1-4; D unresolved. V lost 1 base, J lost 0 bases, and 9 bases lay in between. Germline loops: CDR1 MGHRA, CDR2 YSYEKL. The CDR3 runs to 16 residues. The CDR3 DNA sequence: TGCGCCAGCAGCCAAGGGCGGCGGACAACTAATGAAAAACTGTTTTTT. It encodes CASSQGRRTTNEKLFF.

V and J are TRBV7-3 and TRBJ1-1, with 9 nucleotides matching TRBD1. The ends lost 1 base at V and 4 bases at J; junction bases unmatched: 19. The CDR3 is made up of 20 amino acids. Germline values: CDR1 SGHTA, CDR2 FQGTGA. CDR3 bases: TGTGCCAGCAGCTTAAGGGCATGGGGGGGACAGGGTTTTGTAGGCACTGAAGCTTTCTTT. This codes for CASSLRAWGGQGFVGTEAFF.

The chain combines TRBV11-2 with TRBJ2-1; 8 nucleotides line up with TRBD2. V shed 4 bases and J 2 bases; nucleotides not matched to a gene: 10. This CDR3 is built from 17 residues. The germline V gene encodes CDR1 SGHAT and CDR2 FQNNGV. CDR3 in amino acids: CASSSPPGGRPYNEQFF. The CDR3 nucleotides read TGTGCCAGCAGCTCCCCCCCGGGCGGGAGGCCCTACAATGAGCAGTTCTTC.

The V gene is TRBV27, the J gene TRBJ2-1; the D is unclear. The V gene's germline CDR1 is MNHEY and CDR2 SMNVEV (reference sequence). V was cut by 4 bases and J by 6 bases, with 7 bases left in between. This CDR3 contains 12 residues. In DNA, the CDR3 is TGTGCCAGCAGTTCCCTTAGCAATGAGCAGTTCTTC. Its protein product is CASSSLSNEQFF.